The source of this TCR beta chain is a study of T cells after yellow fever vaccination. General study findings and limits: Contamination of FACS-sorted repertoires by abundant clonotypes from the bulk population could occur. It was a small share of clonotypes that appeared in both CD4 and CD8 compartments.

Trimming stripped 1 base from V and 5 bases from J, with 14 bases between. The germline CDR1 and CDR2 sequences are GTSNPN and SVGIG (reference sequence). This CDR3 comprises 14 residues. TCR cDNA, made by 5'RACE template switching, carried an added universal primer site and UMIs. Each CDR3 protein gets one entry after TCRdb re-called the 5' RACE reads with MiXCR. The sample comprises around 49,000 distinct CDR3 sequences, almost 7% of which are singletons, and approximately 15% rests with the top ten. Sample: CD8+ T cells not binding an NS4B(214-222) dextramer, sorted from PBMCs, taken 45 days after the yellow fever booster vaccination. The chain carries TRBV30 and TRBJ2-5; D remains ambiguous. This TCR came from a man aged 25 to 40 who received the YFV17D yellow fever vaccine. The CDR3 loop is CAWSATAGRETQYF. The CDR3 DNA is TGTGCCTGGAGTGCCACCGCAGGCAGGGAGACCCAGTACTTC.